This T cell receptor beta chain was captured in a study of technical replicates of blood from several donors. Trimming left V 5 bases short and J 7 bases short, with 17 bases between. This CDR3 region has 14 residues. Looked up from germline, CDR1 is LNHDA and CDR2 is SQIVND (reference sequence). In this sample, this clone turned up a few times. Profiling relied on immunoSEQ multiplex PCR, and the TCRdb table lists in-frame clones only, not all of them. The table shows 76,000 or so clones, with around 90% occurring only once. The receptor comes from a human donor in good health. This rearrangement joins TRBV19 to TRBJ1-1, with D possibly TRBD1 on 6 matching bases. Input material: T cells isolated from PBMCs. Here the CDR3 reads CASSVHWTDIEAFF. The CDR3 DNA follows: TGTGCCAGTAGTGTCCACTGGACAGATATTGAAGCTTTCTTT.